What follows describes a single T cell receptor beta chain. Its antigen is currently unknown. At one end, the junction sequence differs from germline, possibly due to a read error. The study enrolled patients aged 18 to 65 with newly diagnosed hyperthyroidism of under 2 months' duration. PBMCs were obtained from under 13 ml fresh peripheral blood. This record belongs to a study of T cells in Graves' hyperthyroidism and ophthalmopathy. Study results and limitations: Ophthalmopathy, which appeared later, was predicted by the model a median roughly 6.6 months before onset. Blood also carried most thyroid clonotypes expanded above 0.001.

Using RNA transcripts as the source, TCR beta CDR3 regions were amplified. Researchers ran a first-round RT-PCR on the TCR CDR3 using the HTBI primer set. TCRdb analysed the multiplex PCR reads with MiXCR anew, one entry per CDR3 protein. The table has some 550,000 distinct CDR3 sequences, around 20% seen once. The CDR3 sequence is 15 residues long. The TCR sequence derives from a man aged 18 to 35 with Graves' hyperthyroidism. The sequenced material came from blood. This rearrangement joins TRBV12-3 or TRBV12-4 to TRBJ2-2; tentatively, D is TRBD2 (5 bases). The CDR3 nucleotides read TGTGCCAGCAGCCCCGGAGGAGCGAACACCGGGGAGCTGTGTTTT. This gives the protein CASSPGGANTGELCF.